These T cell receptor beta chains were read from a single sample in a study of T cell responses to AZD1222 COVID-19 vaccine. Libraries were prepared by immunoSEQ multiplex PCR; TCRdb keeps only in-frame clonotypes and omits some of them. The sample includes about 140,000 clones, about 92% seen only once; the top ten take 5% to 6.5%. This material consisted of peripheral blood, taken 28 days after the second AZD1222 dose. These receptors were taken from an adult who received the AZD1222 COVID-19 vaccine. CDR3s include the opening cysteine and the closing phenylalanine or tryptophan. A D gene is named only where the DNA matches it firmly. Not all rows give a size; the values are once, few, many and, for expanded clones, a class.

J gene: TRBJ1-4
V gene: TRBV28
D gene: .
clone size: .
CDR3 DNA: TGTGCCAGCAGTCCTCAGACAGGAAATAATGAAAAACTGTTTTTT
CDR3 protein: CASSPQTGNNEKLFF

J gene: TRBJ2-5
V gene: TRBV18
D gene: .
clone size: .
CDR3 DNA: TGTGCCCTAACAGGGGGGGCGGGAGAGACCCAGTACTTC
CDR3 protein: CALTGGAGETQYF

J gene: TRBJ1-1
V gene: TRBV28
D gene: .
clone size: .
CDR3 DNA: TGTGCCAGCAGCAGGGGCCAGACGAACACTGAAGCTTTCTTT
CDR3 protein: CASSRGQTNTEAFF

J gene: TRBJ1-4
V gene: TRBV12-3/TRBV12-4
D gene: .
clone size: .
CDR3 DNA: TGTGCCAGCAGTTCAGGGACGGATGAAAAACTGTTTTTT
CDR3 protein: CASSSGTDEKLFF

J gene: TRBJ2-7
V gene: TRBV12-3/TRBV12-4
D gene: .
clone size: .
CDR3 DNA: TGTGCCAGCAGTCCCGGGACCTACGAGCAGTACTTC
CDR3 protein: CASSPGTYEQYF

J gene: TRBJ2-5
V gene: TRBV19
D gene: .
clone size: .
CDR3 DNA: TGTGCCAGTAGTATGGGTACCGGGCTTAACAGGGAGACCCAGTACTTC
CDR3 protein: CASSMGTGLNRETQYF

J gene: TRBJ2-1
V gene: TRBV10-1
D gene: .
clone size: .
CDR3 DNA: TGCGCCAGCAGTAACTCGTTCGGGTACAATGAGCAGTTCTTC
CDR3 protein: CASSNSFGYNEQFF

J gene: TRBJ2-4
V gene: TRBV2
D gene: .
clone size: .
CDR3 DNA: TGTGCCAGCAGTGTGACTACCAAAAACATTCAGTACTTC
CDR3 protein: CASSVTTKNIQYF

J gene: TRBJ1-2
V gene: TRBV4-3
D gene: .
clone size: .
CDR3 DNA: TGCGCCAGCAGCCAAGATTCGGCAGGGAATTATGGCTACACCTTC
CDR3 protein: CASSQDSAGNYGYTF

J gene: TRBJ1-3
V gene: TRBV18
D gene: .
clone size: once
CDR3 DNA: TGTGCCAGCTCACCGATGTATCGGACCGGAAACACCATATATTTT
CDR3 protein: CASSPMYRTGNTIYF

J gene: TRBJ2-6
V gene: TRBV5-1
D gene: TRBD1
clone size: .
CDR3 DNA: TGCGCCAGCAGCTTGGGACAGGGGGCAGCTGGGGCCAACGTCCTGACTTTC
CDR3 protein: CASSLGQGAAGANVLTF

J gene: TRBJ1-2
V gene: TRBV5-5
D gene: .
clone size: .
CDR3 DNA: TGTGCCAGCAGCTCGCCAGATATCTATGGCTACACCTTC
CDR3 protein: CASSSPDIYGYTF

J gene: TRBJ2-1
V gene: TRBV25-1
D gene: .
clone size: .
CDR3 DNA: TGTGCCAGCAGTGAGGGACGTTACAATGAGCAGTTCTTC
CDR3 protein: CASSEGRYNEQFF

J gene: TRBJ1-4
V gene: TRBV27
D gene: .
clone size: .
CDR3 DNA: TGTGCCAGCAGTCCCTACAGAACAACTAATGAAAAACTGTTTTTT
CDR3 protein: CASSPYRTTNEKLFF

J gene: TRBJ1-5
V gene: TRBV28
D gene: TRBD1
clone size: once
CDR3 DNA: TGTGCCAGCAGCACGTGGACAGGGTTCAGCAATCAGCCCCAGCATTTT
CDR3 protein: CASSTWTGFSNQPQHF

J gene: TRBJ2-2
V gene: TRBV9
D gene: .
clone size: .
CDR3 DNA: TGTGCCAGCAGCCCCACGGAAAGGGACACCGGGGAGCTGTTTTTT
CDR3 protein: CASSPTERDTGELFF

J gene: TRBJ2-1
V gene: TRBV28
D gene: TRBD1
clone size: .
CDR3 DNA: TGTGCCAGCAGGGGTCCGGGACAGGGCTACAATGAGCAGTTCTTC
CDR3 protein: CASRGPGQGYNEQFF

J gene: TRBJ1-1
V gene: TRBV6-5
D gene: .
clone size: once
CDR3 DNA: TGTGCCAGCAGTTCCAACACTGAAGCTTTCTTT
CDR3 protein: CASSSNTEAFF

J gene: TRBJ2-2
V gene: TRBV6-5
D gene: TRBD2
clone size: .
CDR3 DNA: TGTGCCAGCAGGCCGAACAGCGGGAGGACCGGGGAGCTGTTTTTT
CDR3 protein: CASRPNSGRTGELFF

J gene: TRBJ1-5
V gene: TRBV2
D gene: .
clone size: few
CDR3 DNA: TGTGCCAGCAGTGATTCACATAGCAATCAGCCCCAGCATTTT
CDR3 protein: CASSDSHSNQPQHF

J gene: TRBJ2-7
V gene: TRBV18
D gene: .
clone size: once
CDR3 DNA: TGTGCCAGCTCACCGACGACTAGTTCCTCCTACGAGCAGTACTTC
CDR3 protein: CASSPTTSSSYEQYF

J gene: TRBJ2-4
V gene: TRBV28
D gene: .
clone size: .
CDR3 DNA: TGTGCCAGCAGCCGGGGGAGAGCCAAAAACATTCAGTACTTC
CDR3 protein: CASSRGRAKNIQYF

J gene: TRBJ2-7
V gene: TRBV9
D gene: .
clone size: .
CDR3 DNA: TGTGCCAGCAGCGTCGGACCTGGAGGCGAGCAGTACTTC
CDR3 protein: CASSVGPGGEQYF

J gene: TRBJ1-2
V gene: TRBV19
D gene: .
clone size: .
CDR3 DNA: TGTGCCAGTAGTATAGACGAGGGCTTCTATGGCTACACCTTC
CDR3 protein: CASSIDEGFYGYTF

J gene: TRBJ2-1
V gene: TRBV3-1/TRBV3-2
D gene: .
clone size: .
CDR3 DNA: TGTGCCAGCAGCCAGTATAGGGGGGCCCGTTTAGGTGAGCAGTTCTTC
CDR3 protein: CASSQYRGARLGEQFF

J gene: TRBJ1-5
V gene: TRBV28
D gene: .
clone size: .
CDR3 DNA: TGTGCCAGCAGTTTGACAGTTTCGGATCAGCCCCAGCATTTT
CDR3 protein: CASSLTVSDQPQHF

J gene: TRBJ2-4
V gene: TRBV5-4
D gene: .
clone size: .
CDR3 DNA: TGTGCCAGCAGCCCGGGACCAGAAGCCAAAAACATTCAGTACTTC
CDR3 protein: CASSPGPEAKNIQYF

J gene: TRBJ2-5
V gene: TRBV7-2
D gene: TRBD2
clone size: .
CDR3 DNA: TGTGCCAGCAGCTTAATAAGCGGGAGTTGGGAGACCCAGTACTTC
CDR3 protein: CASSLISGSWETQYF

J gene: TRBJ2-1
V gene: TRBV4-1
D gene: TRBD2
clone size: .
CDR3 DNA: TGCGCCAGCAGCCAAGATACATTGCGGGAGGGGTCCTACAATGAGCAGTTCTTC
CDR3 protein: CASSQDTLREGSYNEQFF

J gene: TRBJ2-1
V gene: TRBV9
D gene: .
clone size: .
CDR3 DNA: TGTGCCAGCAGCCCCCATGTAAGTGAGCAGTTCTTC
CDR3 protein: CASSPHVSEQFF

J gene: TRBJ2-3
V gene: TRBV3-1/TRBV3-2
D gene: TRBD2
clone size: .
CDR3 DNA: TGTGCCAGCAGCCACAGAGCGGGGGGGCCATCAGATACGCAGTATTTT
CDR3 protein: CASSHRAGGPSDTQYF

J gene: TRBJ1-2
V gene: TRBV29-1
D gene: .
clone size: .
CDR3 DNA: TGCAGCGCCCGGGTGGGAGGACGGATCTATGGCTACACCTTC
CDR3 protein: CSARVGGRIYGYTF

J gene: TRBJ2-1
V gene: TRBV30
D gene: .
clone size: .
CDR3 DNA: TGTGCCTGGAGTCCCGATCCCGCAGAGGCGCAGTTCTTC
CDR3 protein: CAWSPDPAEAQFF

J gene: TRBJ1-5
V gene: TRBV3-1/TRBV3-2
D gene: TRBD1
clone size: .
CDR3 DNA: TGTGCCAGCAGCCGGGGGACAGGGTCATGGGGGGATCATCAGCCCCAGCATTTT
CDR3 protein: CASSRGTGSWGDHQPQHF

J gene: TRBJ1-4
V gene: TRBV5-4
D gene: TRBD1
clone size: .
CDR3 DNA: TGTGCCAGCAGCCGATCCGGGACAGAGCATGAAAAACTGTTTTTT
CDR3 protein: CASSRSGTEHEKLFF

J gene: TRBJ2-5
V gene: TRBV10-2
D gene: TRBD2
clone size: .
CDR3 DNA: TGCGCCAGCCAGCCTAGCGGACAGACCCAGTACTTC
CDR3 protein: CASQPSGQTQYF

J gene: TRBJ1-5
V gene: TRBV2
D gene: .
clone size: .
CDR3 DNA: TGTGCCAGCAGTGAAACAACAACCATGCAGCCCCAGCATTTT
CDR3 protein: CASSETTTMQPQHF

J gene: TRBJ1-5
V gene: TRBV9
D gene: TRBD1
clone size: .
CDR3 DNA: TGTGCCAGCAGCGCGGGACAGGGCAATCAGCCCCAGCATTTT
CDR3 protein: CASSAGQGNQPQHF

J gene: TRBJ2-7
V gene: TRBV4-1
D gene: .
clone size: .
CDR3 DNA: TGCGCCAGCAGCCAAGCTCCGCTAGACTCCTACGAGCAGTACTTC
CDR3 protein: CASSQAPLDSYEQYF

J gene: TRBJ2-5
V gene: TRBV5-1
D gene: TRBD2
clone size: .
CDR3 DNA: TGCGCCAGCAGCCCGGGACTAGCGGGGGGCGATCGGTACCAAGAGACCCAGTACTTC
CDR3 protein: CASSPGLAGGDRYQETQYF

J gene: TRBJ2-7
V gene: TRBV4-1
D gene: TRBD1
clone size: .
CDR3 DNA: TGCGCCAGCAGCCCCATCGCAGGGGGCTCCTACGAGCAGTACTTC
CDR3 protein: CASSPIAGGSYEQYF

J gene: TRBJ2-3
V gene: TRBV7-2
D gene: .
clone size: .
CDR3 DNA: TGTGCCAGCAGCCCCCTGTTGGGGGATACGCAGTATTTT
CDR3 protein: CASSPLLGDTQYF

J gene: TRBJ1-3
V gene: TRBV6-1
D gene: .
clone size: few
CDR3 DNA: TGTGCCAGCAGTGAACCCGACAGGCGTTCTGGAAACACCATATATTTT
CDR3 protein: CASSEPDRRSGNTIYF

J gene: TRBJ2-1
V gene: TRBV14
D gene: .
clone size: .
CDR3 DNA: TGTGCCAGCAGCCGATATCTCGGGACTGTCTACAATGAGCAGTTCTTC
CDR3 protein: CASSRYLGTVYNEQFF

J gene: TRBJ2-7
V gene: TRBV5-1
D gene: .
clone size: few
CDR3 DNA: TGCGCCAGCAGCGGCTCCTACGAGCAGTACTTC
CDR3 protein: CASSGSYEQYF

J gene: TRBJ2-1
V gene: TRBV7-9
D gene: .
clone size: .
CDR3 DNA: TGTGCCAGCAGCCCCCGGGGGATTGAGTACAATGAGCAGTTCTTC
CDR3 protein: CASSPRGIEYNEQFF

J gene: TRBJ2-2
V gene: TRBV5-1
D gene: .
clone size: .
CDR3 DNA: TGCGCCAGCAGCCTGTCCTTAGGCAGCGCGAACACCGGGGAGCTGTTTTTT
CDR3 protein: CASSLSLGSANTGELFF

J gene: TRBJ1-5
V gene: TRBV7-3
D gene: .
clone size: .
CDR3 DNA: TGTGCCAGCAGCTTAGATGGCAATCAGCCCCAGCATTTT
CDR3 protein: CASSLDGNQPQHF

J gene: TRBJ2-1
V gene: TRBV7-2
D gene: TRBD2
clone size: .
CDR3 DNA: TGTGCCAGCAGCTTAGCGCCTAGCGGGACCTCCTACAATGAGCAGTTCTTC
CDR3 protein: CASSLAPSGTSYNEQFF

J gene: TRBJ2-7
V gene: TRBV18
D gene: .
clone size: .
CDR3 DNA: TGTGCCAGCTCACCCAGTCGCGACGAGCAGTACTTC
CDR3 protein: CASSPSRDEQYF

J gene: TRBJ2-2
V gene: TRBV7-2
D gene: TRBD2
clone size: .
CDR3 DNA: TGTGCCAGCAGCCAAGGGACTAGCGGGCTTAACACCGGGGAGCTGTTTTTT
CDR3 protein: CASSQGTSGLNTGELFF

J gene: TRBJ1-2
V gene: TRBV7-2
D gene: TRBD1
clone size: .
CDR3 DNA: TGTGCCAGCAGCTTGGACAGGGGGCCCCATGGCTACACCTTC
CDR3 protein: CASSLDRGPHGYTF

J gene: TRBJ1-2
V gene: TRBV7-8
D gene: .
clone size: .
CDR3 DNA: TGTGCCAGCAGCGCGGGACCGAACTATGGCTACACCTTC
CDR3 protein: CASSAGPNYGYTF

J gene: TRBJ2-2
V gene: TRBV28
D gene: TRBD1
clone size: .
CDR3 DNA: TGTGCCAGCACCACTCGACGACAGGGTGGCACCGGGGAGCTGTTTTTT
CDR3 protein: CASTTRRQGGTGELFF

J gene: TRBJ1-5
V gene: TRBV5-1
D gene: .
clone size: .
CDR3 DNA: TGCGCCAGCAGCTCCGGGACGCCAGATCAGCCCCAGCATTTT
CDR3 protein: CASSSGTPDQPQHF

J gene: TRBJ2-3
V gene: TRBV6-6
D gene: TRBD2
clone size: .
CDR3 DNA: TGTGCCAGCACCACCGGGGGGGCAAGGGATACGCAGTATTTT
CDR3 protein: CASTTGGARDTQYF

J gene: TRBJ1-5
V gene: TRBV24-1
D gene: TRBD1
clone size: .
CDR3 DNA: TGTGCCACCAGTGATCCAGGGACAGCGAATCAGCCCCAGCATTTT
CDR3 protein: CATSDPGTANQPQHF

J gene: TRBJ2-1
V gene: TRBV6-4
D gene: TRBD1
clone size: few
CDR3 DNA: TGTGCCAGCAGTGAAATGGGACAGTCCTACAATGAGCAGTTCTTC
CDR3 protein: CASSEMGQSYNEQFF

J gene: TRBJ2-1
V gene: TRBV7-2
D gene: .
clone size: .
CDR3 DNA: TGTGCCAGCAGCCAGGGCGCTTTTGGCGATGAGCAGTTCTTC
CDR3 protein: CASSQGAFGDEQFF

J gene: TRBJ1-6
V gene: TRBV5-1
D gene: TRBD1
clone size: .
CDR3 DNA: TGCGCCAGCAGCTTGGTGGGACAGAATAATTCACCCCTCCACTTT
CDR3 protein: CASSLVGQNNSPLHF